This T cell receptor (beta chain) was captured by sequencing in a study of Ad26.COV2.S vaccination and SARS-CoV-2 variants. Whole-study results and caveats: People given the vaccine had a wider spike-specific TCR breadth than placebo recipients did.

Germline V gene lookup returns CDR1 LGHDT and CDR2 YNNKEL (reference sequence). Trimming took off 5 bases at V and 1 base at J, with 17 bases between the two ends. The CDR3 extends over 16 amino acids. Here immunoSEQ multiplex PCR was the method, and the copy in TCRdb shows in-frame clones only, minus some. Here the sample spans 300,000 to 400,000 clones, 92% being singletons. Worth noting for this clone: What it binds is unknown.

The TCR comes from a human donor who had recovered from COVID-19. This chain uses TRBV3-1 (or the pseudogene TRBV3-2) with TRBJ1-1; tentatively, D is TRBD1 (5 bases). Sequencing was performed on peripheral blood, taken after recovery from COVID-19. CDR3 sequence: CASSFGPGRRNTEAFF. The CDR3 bases are TGTGCCAGCAGCTTCGGTCCAGGGAGGAGGAACACTGAAGCTTTCTTT.